The 7 T cell receptor beta chains below come from one sample, sequenced in a study of T cell repertoires in cytomegalovirus infection. TCRdb reprocessed the reads via MiXCR and lists one record per CDR3 protein. This table has hundreds of thousands of distinct CDR3 sequences, approximately 33% appearing once. No cognate antigen is known for these TCRs. The sequenced sample was cultured PBMCs, obtained from culture after CMV antigen stimulation. These receptors were collected from a human donor in good health (CMV status not recorded). Some clones in this sample may be carry-over from other donors' samples.

This clonotype has more than one count but fewer than ten. The chain couples TRBV6-5 to TRBJ1-5; no reliable D call. Germline CDR1 is MNHEY and CDR2 is SVGAGI. The CDR3 contains 11 residues. V dropped 6 bases and J dropped 4 bases, with 4 bases sitting between them. The CDR3 nucleotides are TGTGCCAGCAGCGGGAATCAGCCCCAGCATTTT. The encoded protein is CASSGNQPQHF.

This sequence joins TRBV7-9 and TRBJ1-5; D remains ambiguous. From germline, CDR1 is SEHNR and CDR2 FQNEAQ (reference sequence). The CDR3 has 14 amino acids. V lost 5 bases, J lost 4 bases, and 12 bases lay in between. The CDR3 DNA reads TGTGCCAGCAGCCGATCGACTGGTAATCAGCCCCAGCATTTT. Translation gives CASSRSTGNQPQHF.

Points on this clonotype: A much larger clone is a single base away; this may be a read error. Because it lacks the conserved phenylalanine or tryptophan at the end, this CDR3 is likely a read error. The gene calls are TRBV7-2 and TRBJ2-7, with D uncertain. V was trimmed by 1 base and J by 0 bases, leaving 7 bases between them. CDR1 and CDR2 from the germline V gene are SGHTA and FQGNSA. This CDR3 is built from 14 residues. CDR3 in amino acids: CASSLVFSSYEQYY. The CDR3 DNA follows: TGTGCCAGCAGCTTAGTCTTCAGCTCCTACGAGCAGTACTAC.

The chain links TRBV7-9 to TRBJ2-1; 15 nucleotides agree with TRBD2. This CDR3 contains 18 residues. Unmatched junction bases numbered 14, after V lost 5 bases and J lost 9 bases. Per germline, CDR1 SEHNR and CDR2 FQNEAQ (reference sequence). The CDR3, as DNA: TGTGCCAGCAGCCCTCCTTATCGGACTAGCGGGAGGGGGGGTGAGCAGTTCTTC. It specifies CASSPPYRTSGRGGEQFF. Based on the CDR3 plus reference TRBV7-9 and TRBJ2-1, the full variable domain is DTGVSQNPRHKITKRGQNVTFRCDPISEHNRLYWYRQTLGQGPEFLTYFQNEAQLEKSRLLSDRFSAERPKGSFSTLEIQRTEQGDSAMYLCASSPPYRTSGRGGEQFFGPGTRLTVL.

The chain couples TRBV4-3 to TRBJ1-5; 8 nucleotides agree with TRBD1. Germline loops: CDR1 LGHNA, CDR2 YSLEER. This CDR3 has 15 residues. J lost 5 bases, V lost 4 bases, and 7 bases had no gene match. The DNA of the CDR3 is TGCGCCAGCAGCCCCTTCAGGGGGCTTGATCAGCCCCAGCATTTT. Its protein product is CASSPFRGLDQPQHF.

This clonotype was counted a few times. The rearrangement links TRBV7-9 to TRBJ2-3; 8 bases are shared with TRBD1. Trimming cost V 5 bases and J 4 bases; bases outside gene matches: 11. CDR1 and CDR2 from the germline V gene are SEHNR and FQNEAQ (reference sequence). The CDR3 totals 16 residues. The CDR3 DNA follows: TGTGCCAGCAGCCCCCCCGGGACAGGAAGGGCAGATACGCAGTATTTT. Amino acids: CASSPPGTGRADTQYF.

This clonotype was detected a few times. The chain uses TRBV12-5 and TRBJ2-1; D perhaps matches TRBD2 (6 bases). Trimming shortened V by 7 bases and J by 12 bases, and 25 bases separated the two germline ends. Germline CDR1 and CDR2: LGHNT and FRNRAP. The CDR3 is made up of 15 amino acids. The CDR3 DNA follows: TGTGCTAGTGCCTTTGGCGGGAACGAACCTCACTCGCAGTTCTTC. It is translated as CASAFGGNEPHSQFF.